Detailed here is one T cell receptor (beta chain). Its target is not known. These data originate in a study of siplizumab effects on memory and regulatory T cells. Study-wide results and limits: Unstimulated subsets were the mapping target of only a minor fraction of alloreactive clones.

Per sample, the assay covered approximately 94,000 TCR templates. Clones were read by immunoSEQ multiplex PCR, and TCRdb kept only the in-frame ones, dropping some. Of 100,000 or so clones detected, about 94% appear once; the ten largest clones hold approximately 0.17%. The source of this sequence is a human donor in good health. The sequencing input was non-Treg CD4+ T cells sorted from blood.

CDR3 loop: CASSHTGTGANEQFF. As DNA, the CDR3 is TGTGCCAGCAGTCATACCGGGACAGGGGCCAATGAGCAGTTCTTC. The chain uses TRBV6-4 and TRBJ2-1, with 10 bases that match TRBD1. CDR1 is MRHNA and CDR2 is SNTAGT in the germline V gene. V lost 5 bases to trimming and J lost 6 bases; unmatched junction nucleotides: 7. This CDR3 spans 15 amino acids.